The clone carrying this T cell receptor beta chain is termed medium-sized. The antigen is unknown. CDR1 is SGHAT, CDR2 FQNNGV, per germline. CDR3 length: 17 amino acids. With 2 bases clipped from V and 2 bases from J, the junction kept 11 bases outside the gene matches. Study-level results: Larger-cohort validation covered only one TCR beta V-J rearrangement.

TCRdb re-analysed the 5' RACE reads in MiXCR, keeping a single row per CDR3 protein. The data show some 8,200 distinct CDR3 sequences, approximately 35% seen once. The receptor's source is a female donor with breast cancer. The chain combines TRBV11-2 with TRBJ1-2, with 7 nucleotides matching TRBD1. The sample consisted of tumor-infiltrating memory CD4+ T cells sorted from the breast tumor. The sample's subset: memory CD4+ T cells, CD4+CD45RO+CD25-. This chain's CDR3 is CASSLSTKVQGNYGYTF. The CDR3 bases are TGTGCCAGCAGCTTATCGACTAAAGTACAGGGGAACTATGGCTACACCTTC.